Listed below are T cell receptor beta chains from one sample, sequenced in a study of CD8 T cells in ankylosing spondylitis. TCRdb ran MiXCR on the 5' RACE reads and lists one entry per CDR3 protein. The sample lists 450,000 or so distinct CDR3 sequences, more than 25% occurring once. The source material was blood, either unsorted or a sorted T cell fraction (not recorded which). The receptors were gathered from a male donor with ankylosing spondylitis. Each CDR3 is given with its conserved first and last residue. A D gene is named only where the DNA matches it firmly. Not all rows give a size; the values are once, few, many and, for expanded clones, a class.

v_call	d_call	clone_size	j_call	cdr3_nt	cdr3_aa
TRBV7-9	.	.	TRBJ2-7	TGTGCCAGCAGCTTGGGGGGACCCTACGAGCAGTACTTC	CASSLGGPYEQYF
TRBV6-1	.	few	TRBJ1-5	TGTGCCAGCAGTGGAGGGACTTCCCGCAATCAGCCCCAGCATTTT	CASSGGTSRNQPQHF
TRBV15	.	few	TRBJ2-2	TGTGCCACCAGCAGAGACAGCACCGGGGAGCTGTTTTTT	CATSRDSTGELFF
TRBV5-1	TRBD1	.	TRBJ2-2	TGCGCCAGCACACAGGGGCAGGCGAACACCGGGGAGCTGTTTTTT	CASTQGQANTGELFF
TRBV29-1	TRBD2	.	TRBJ2-1	TGCAGCGTTGGAACTAGCGGGAACTCCTACAATGAGCAGTTCTTC	CSVGTSGNSYNEQFF
TRBV10-3	TRBD1	.	TRBJ2-2	TGTGCCATCAGTGAGAACAGGGGGCCCGGGGCCGGGGAGCTGTTTTTT	CAISENRGPGAGELFF
TRBV25-1	.	few	TRBJ1-1	TGTGCCAGCAGTCGGATAGGGAACACTGAAGCTTTCTTT	CASSRIGNTEAFF
TRBV5-1	TRBD2	few	TRBJ2-1	TGCGCCAGCAGCTTTCGAAGCGGGAGTCGAGATGAGCAGTTCTTC	CASSFRSGSRDEQFF
TRBV5-1	.	.	TRBJ2-2	TGCGCCAGCAGCTTGAAATTTCAAAACACCGGGGAGCTGTTTTTT	CASSLKFQNTGELFF
TRBV3-1	.	.	TRBJ1-1	TGTGCCAGCAGCCAAGCTCAGGGCGCTGAAGCTTTCTTT	CASSQAQGAEAFF
TRBV12-3/TRBV12-4	TRBD1	.	TRBJ2-3	TGTGCCAGCAGTAGGACAGGGGGGAGTTCAGATACGCAGTATTTT	CASSRTGGSSDTQYF
TRBV3-1	.	.	TRBJ1-5	TGTGCCAGCAGCCAAGAGCCCGGGGGGCAGCCCCAGCATTTT	CASSQEPGGQPQHF
TRBV20-1	TRBD1	.	TRBJ2-2	TGCAGTGCTCGGACAGGGTATCCCGGGGAGCTGTTTTTT	CSARTGYPGELFF
TRBV5-1	TRBD1	.	TRBJ2-3	TGCGCCAGCAGCCCCGGACAGGCCTCAGATACGCAGTATTTT	CASSPGQASDTQYF
TRBV5-1	TRBD2	.	TRBJ2-1	TGCGCCAGCAGACTCACTAGCGGGGGTACGGATGAGCAGTTCTTC	CASRLTSGGTDEQFF
TRBV10-3	TRBD2	few	TRBJ2-3	TGTGCCACGGTGTTAAGCGGGGCCGCCACAGATACGCAGTATTTT	CATVLSGAATDTQYF
TRBV18	.	.	TRBJ2-3	TGTGCCAGCTCACCACAGACAAGGGACGATACGCAGTATTTT	CASSPQTRDDTQYF
TRBV24-1	.	.	TRBJ2-1	TGTGCCACCAGTGAACGTGGGACACACAATGAGCAGTTCTTC	CATSERGTHNEQFF
TRBV7-6	.	few	TRBJ1-5	TGTGCCAGCAGCCGAGGGTCAGGCAGCAATCAGCCCCAGCATTTT	CASSRGSGSNQPQHF
TRBV18	TRBD1	.	TRBJ1-4	TGTGCCAGCTCACCGCGTAACAGGGGAGCAACTAATGAAAAACTGTTTTTT	CASSPRNRGATNEKLFF
TRBV25-1	.	.	TRBJ1-5	TGTGCCAGCAGTGAAGCGGGTCAGCCCCAGCATTTT	CASSEAGQPQHF
TRBV12-3/TRBV12-4	TRBD1	.	TRBJ1-5	TGTGCCAGCAGATACCAACAGGGGTCTAATCAGCCCCAGCATTTT	CASRYQQGSNQPQHF
TRBV20-1	TRBD2	.	TRBJ2-1	TGCAGTGTTCTGAGGGCGGGAGGCCTGTACAATGAGCAGTTCTTC	CSVLRAGGLYNEQFF
TRBV11-3	.	few	TRBJ2-1	TGTGCCAGCAGCTTAGCCCGGACCTACAATGAGCAGTTCTTC	CASSLARTYNEQFF
TRBV24-1	TRBD1	few	TRBJ1-5	TGTGCCACCAGTGATTCGGGACAGGGTGGGGATCAGCCCCAGCATTTT	CATSDSGQGGDQPQHF
TRBV9	TRBD1	.	TRBJ2-2	TGTGCCAGCAGCGTAGTAACAGGGGCCACCGGGGAGCTGTTTTTT	CASSVVTGATGELFF
TRBV5-1	.	many	TRBJ2-1	TGCGCCAGCAGTTATAACTACGGTGAGCAGTTCTTC	CASSYNYGEQFF
TRBV20-1	TRBD2	.	TRBJ2-3	TGCAGTGCCCGGACTAGCGGGAGGAGGGGGACAGATACGCAGTATTTT	CSARTSGRRGTDTQYF
TRBV11-2	.	few	TRBJ2-1	TGTGCCAGCAGCTTAGATTTATCCACCGGTCGCAATGAGCAGTTCTTC	CASSLDLSTGRNEQFF
TRBV29-1	.	.	TRBJ1-5	TGCAGCGTTGAAATGGAGGGTAATCAGCCCCAGCATTTT	CSVEMEGNQPQHF
TRBV12-3/TRBV12-4	.	.	TRBJ2-3	TGTGCCAGCAGTTTGTCTGGACAGCTTACAGATACGCAGTATTTT	CASSLSGQLTDTQYF
TRBV7-8	.	.	TRBJ2-3	TGTGCCAGCAGCCAAGACGGGGGTAGGACAGATACGCAGTATTTT	CASSQDGGRTDTQYF
TRBV12-3/TRBV12-4	.	.	TRBJ1-3	TGTGCCAGCAGTCCCGGGGGGACTGTGGGAAACACCATATATTTT	CASSPGGTVGNTIYF
TRBV20-1	TRBD1	few	TRBJ1-1	TGCAGCGTAACAGGGGGTGCCAAATTGAACACTGAAGCTTTCTTT	CSVTGGAKLNTEAFF
TRBV4-2	TRBD2	few	TRBJ2-5	TGTGCCAGCAGCCAAGTAGTAGCGGGAGGGTCCGAGACCCAGTACTTC	CASSQVVAGGSETQYF
TRBV6-1	.	.	TRBJ2-3	TGTGCCAGCAGCGGCGAGTCAAGCACAGATACGCAGTATTTT	CASSGESSTDTQYF
TRBV5-1	TRBD1	.	TRBJ2-4	TGCGCCAGCAGCTGGATGGACAGGGAAAACATTCAGTACTTC	CASSWMDRENIQYF
TRBV27	.	few	TRBJ1-1	TGTGCCAGCAGTTTATCGCCGGCTCCGAACACTGAAGCTTTCTTT	CASSLSPAPNTEAFF
TRBV3-1	.	.	TRBJ1-6	TGTGCCAGCAGCGACGATTCAGGGGATAATTCACCCCTCCACTTT	CASSDDSGDNSPLHF
TRBV12-3/TRBV12-4	.	.	TRBJ1-2	TGTGCCAGCGGGAGAAGTGATGGCTACACCTTC	CASGRSDGYTF
TRBV5-1	.	.	TRBJ2-6	TGCGCCAGCCAACTCGGAGGGGGTACTCCTGGGGCCAACGTCCTGACTTTC	CASQLGGGTPGANVLTF